The present TCR beta chain was sequenced within a study of shared T cell receptors in the human thymus. TCRdb's copy holds only in-frame clones and misses some; the assay was immunoSEQ multiplex PCR. The sample has about 380,000 clones, around 93% seen once. V shed 4 bases, J shed 6 bases, and the junction held 20 bases outside the gene matches. This CDR3 has 18 residues. Germline CDR1 reads SGHDT; CDR2 reads YYEEEE. Sequencing was performed on thymocytes. This receptor was obtained from a human donor. V gene TRBV5-6 combines with J gene TRBJ2-7, with 9 bases identical to TRBD2. The CDR3 coding sequence is TGTGCCAGCAGCGATACCATCCTAATGGGCGGGAGGGCAAGCGAGCAGTACTTC. It translates to CASSDTILMGGRASEQYF. Looking up the rest from reference TRBV5-6 and TRBJ2-7 gives the full variable domain: DAGVTQSPTHLIKTRGQQVTLRCSPKSGHDTVSWYQQALGQGPQFIFQYYEEEERQRGNFPDRFSGHQFPNYSSELNVNALLLGDSALYLCASSDTILMGGRASEQYFGPGTRLTVT.